This is a list of T cell receptor beta chains from one sample in a study of STAT5B mutations in CD4+ large granular lymphocyte leukemia. Measured with immunoSEQ multiplex PCR; TCRdb has only the in-frame clones, and not every one. The sample holds about 31,000 clones; just under 75% are singletons and the top ten take 0.85% to 1.2%. The sample comprised CD4+ T cells from blood buffy coats. These receptors all come from a human donor in good health. Both conserved end residues are part of each CDR3. The D gene is left open where the match is weak. Where a row states a size, it is once, few, many or the class of an expanded clone; other rows omit it.

v_gene,d_gene,j_gene,abundance,CDR3nt,CDR3aa
TRBV7-2,.,TRBJ1-4,once,TGTGCCAGCAACTTGGGGCTAGGATTTAATGAAAAACTGTTTTTT,CASNLGLGFNEKLFF
TRBV7-9,.,TRBJ2-1,.,TGTGCCAGCAGCTCCCTTGATGAGCAGTTCTTC,CASSSLDEQFF
TRBV5-1,.,TRBJ1-1,.,TGCGCCAGCAGCAGAGACCTGAACACTGAAGCTTTCTTT,CASSRDLNTEAFF
TRBV27,.,TRBJ1-2,.,TGTGCCAGCAGCCCCCACGGGGGGCGCATGGATGGCTACACCTTC,CASSPHGGRMDGYTF
TRBV11-2,.,TRBJ2-5,.,TGTGCCAGCAGCCCCCGGACTTGGGAAGAGACCCAGTACTTC,CASSPRTWEETQYF
TRBV28,.,TRBJ1-5,few,TGTGCCAGCCTTGGGACATGGCCCCAGCATTTT,CASLGTWPQHF
TRBV5-1,.,TRBJ2-5,.,TGCGCCAGCAGCTTGCTGGGGCGTTCGGAGACCCAGTACTTC,CASSLLGRSETQYF
TRBV5-6,.,TRBJ2-1,once,TGTGCCAGCAGCTCGCCGCTAGGAGCTTTCAATGAGCAGTTCTTC,CASSSPLGAFNEQFF
TRBV9,.,TRBJ2-7,.,TGTGCCAGCAGCGTAGATGGGGGGCGCGAGCAGTACTTC,CASSVDGGREQYF
TRBV29-1,.,TRBJ2-4,.,TGCAGCGTCCTACCAGGCGCACAAAACATTCAGTACTTC,CSVLPGAQNIQYF
TRBV19,.,TRBJ1-5,.,TGTGCCAGTAGAGTCCCCGACGGTATTCGCGGGGCCAATCAGCCCCAGCATTTT,CASRVPDGIRGANQPQHF
TRBV12-5,TRBD2,TRBJ2-1,.,TGTGCTAGTGGTCCCCCCCAAGCGGGGGGCCCAAATGAGCAGTTCTTC,CASGPPQAGGPNEQFF
TRBV4-1,TRBD2,TRBJ2-5,.,TGCGCCAGCAGCCTCAGACTAGCGGGAGAACATGAGACCCAGTACTTC,CASSLRLAGEHETQYF
TRBV9,TRBD2,TRBJ2-3,.,TGTGCCAGCAGCCTTCGGGCGGGGGGCACAGATACGCAGTATTTT,CASSLRAGGTDTQYF
TRBV7-8,.,TRBJ1-3,.,TGTGCCAGCAGCTTAGTTAGAGGGTCTGGAAACACCATATATTTT,CASSLVRGSGNTIYF
TRBV10-3,.,TRBJ1-1,.,TGTGCCTCCGGGGGCCGGGACACTGAAGCTTTCTTT,CASGGRDTEAFF
TRBV5-8,.,TRBJ1-3,.,TGTGCCAGCAGCCAACAGGGTACGGGAAACACCATATATTTT,CASSQQGTGNTIYF
TRBV29-1,.,TRBJ2-2,once,TGCAGCGTCCGGGGACACGGCATTAGCCCCGGGGAGCTGTTTTTT,CSVRGHGISPGELFF
TRBV2,.,TRBJ2-5,.,TGTGCCAGTATAGGTCTGAACAAAGAGACCCAGTACTTC,CASIGLNKETQYF
TRBV5-1,TRBD2,TRBJ2-3,.,TGCGCCAGCAGCTTGCGTGGCGGGAGCCGCACAGATACGCAGTATTTT,CASSLRGGSRTDTQYF
TRBV5-4,.,TRBJ2-5,.,TGTGCCAGCAGCTTGTCTAGAAGGGAGACCCAGTACTTC,CASSLSRRETQYF
TRBV6-1,.,TRBJ1-3,.,TGTGCCAGCAGTGACACGGGCTCTGGAAACACCATATATTTT,CASSDTGSGNTIYF
TRBV5-1,.,TRBJ2-2,.,TGCGCCAGCAGCACGAATTCTGGGGCCGGGGAGCTGTTTTTT,CASSTNSGAGELFF
TRBV19,TRBD1,TRBJ1-1,.,TGTGCCAGTAGCCCGGACAGGGGCTCCACTGAAGCTTTCTTT,CASSPDRGSTEAFF
TRBV6-1,.,TRBJ1-4,few,TGTGCCAGCACCTTCACCAGGAGAACTAATGAAAAACTGTTTTTT,CASTFTRRTNEKLFF
TRBV7-2,.,TRBJ1-2,few,TGTGCCAGCAGCTTAGCTTTGGGGGGATTCGGAGCTAACTATGGCTACACCTTC,CASSLALGGFGANYGYTF
TRBV4-2,TRBD2,TRBJ2-1,.,TGTGCCAGCAGCCAAGATTTTACTAGCGGGGGAATAGGGGTAGCAAGTGAGCAGTTCTTC,CASSQDFTSGGIGVASEQFF
TRBV30,.,TRBJ2-7,.,TGTGCCTGGGTAACATTGAGTAACGACGAGCAGTACTTC,CAWVTLSNDEQYF
TRBV5-1,.,TRBJ1-4,few,TGCGCCAGCAGCTTGGACAGCTCAAATGAAAAACTGTTTTTT,CASSLDSSNEKLFF
TRBV5-5,TRBD2,TRBJ2-7,.,TGTGCCAGCAGCAACGGACTAGCCGGCGAGCAGTACTTC,CASSNGLAGEQYF
TRBV27,.,TRBJ1-1,once,TGTGCCAGCACCCTTTACCAGGGGACTGAAGCTTTCTTT,CASTLYQGTEAFF
TRBV30,.,TRBJ2-3,.,TGTGCCTGGAGTGTTATCGGACCGGTCACAGATACGCAGTATTTT,CAWSVIGPVTDTQYF
TRBV10-3,.,TRBJ1-3,.,TGTGCCATCAGTGACGCGTACCGGGAGCCTGCAGCTGGAAACACCATATATTTT,CAISDAYREPAAGNTIYF
TRBV7-9,.,TRBJ1-5,.,TGTGCCAGCAGCTTACAGGGTAGGAAGCCCCAGCATTTT,CASSLQGRKPQHF
TRBV30,.,TRBJ1-2,.,TGTGCCTGGACCGGAAACAGGGGCTACACCTTC,CAWTGNRGYTF
TRBV29-1,.,TRBJ1-5,.,TGCAGCGTTGCCGAAATATATCAGCCCCAGCATTTT,CSVAEIYQPQHF
TRBV7-2,.,TRBJ2-4,once,TGTGCCAGCAGCTTAGACGGGAGTTCGGAGAACATTCAGTACTTC,CASSLDGSSENIQYF
TRBV9,.,TRBJ2-5,once,TGTGCCAGCAGCGTAGGGGTAGGCGGGGGCCTGGAGACCCAGTACTTC,CASSVGVGGGLETQYF
TRBV6-6,.,TRBJ2-4,.,TGTGCCAGCAGTTACTCGAACGTTCAGTACTTC,CASSYSNVQYF
TRBV6-6,.,TRBJ2-6,.,TGTGCCAGCAAGTTGTTTGGGGCTGGGGCCAACGTCCTGACTTTC,CASKLFGAGANVLTF
TRBV5-1,.,TRBJ1-3,.,TGCGCCAGCAGACAGACGGGGGGCGGAAACACCATATATTTT,CASRQTGGGNTIYF
TRBV11-2,TRBD1,TRBJ2-3,once,TGTGCCAGCAGCTTAGTAGGGGGCGCAGATACGCAGTATTTT,CASSLVGGADTQYF
TRBV27,TRBD2,TRBJ2-7,.,TGTGCCAGCAGCTTCGCGGGGGACTACGAGCAGTACTTC,CASSFAGDYEQYF
TRBV28,.,TRBJ1-1,.,TGTGCCAGCAGTCTGTCCCTCACTGAAGCTTTCTTT,CASSLSLTEAFF
TRBV7-8,.,TRBJ1-1,.,TGTGCCAGCAGCTTACATCCGAACACTGAAGCTTTCTTT,CASSLHPNTEAFF
TRBV5-6,TRBD1,TRBJ2-6,.,TGTGCCAGCAGTTCCGGACAGGCCGGGGCCAACGTCCTGACTTTC,CASSSGQAGANVLTF
TRBV28,TRBD1,TRBJ1-1,.,TGTGCCAGCAGTGTTTACAGGGGTACTGAAGCTTTCTTT,CASSVYRGTEAFF
TRBV5-1,.,TRBJ1-4,.,TGCGCCAGCAGCTTGGGTGGAGGGGCTTGGGCTGAAAAACTGTTTTTT,CASSLGGGAWAEKLFF
TRBV28,.,TRBJ1-2,.,TGTGCCAGCAACCCCGGGACGTCCAACTATGGCTACACCTTC,CASNPGTSNYGYTF
TRBV2,.,TRBJ1-5,once,TGTGCCAGCATGCGTTTACGGGGGACGGGGTTAGGGCAGCCCCAGCATTTT,CASMRLRGTGLGQPQHF
TRBV30,.,TRBJ1-6,once,TGTGCCTGGAACAGGGATAATTCACCCCTCCACTTT,CAWNRDNSPLHF
TRBV4-3,TRBD1,TRBJ2-2,once,TGCGCCAGCAGCCAAAATGGACAGGGCATCGGCGGGGAGCTGTTTTTT,CASSQNGQGIGGELFF
TRBV27,.,TRBJ1-5,.,TGTGCCAGCAGGTCAACGGCGGTACAGCCCCAGCATTTT,CASRSTAVQPQHF
TRBV5-1,TRBD2,TRBJ2-3,.,TGCGCCAGCAGCTTGAATCCTAGCGGGGGCACAGATACGCAGTATTTT,CASSLNPSGGTDTQYF